A selection of T cell receptor beta chains follows, all from one sample in a study of control samples from healthy donors and cancer patients. TCRdb keeps only in-frame clones here, not all; method: immunoSEQ multiplex PCR. The table has approximately 76,000 clones, 70% to 85% seen once; the top ten hold approximately 10%. The source material was PBMCs. The receptors were sampled from a man in his fifties or sixties with head and neck cancer. Each CDR3 is given with its conserved first and last residue. A D gene is named only where the DNA matches it firmly. Size values are once, few and many counts, or a class for expanded clones, and some rows have none.

TRBJ2-7	TRBV7-8	TRBD2	NA	CASSQALAVSYEQYF	TGTGCCAGCAGCCAAGCACTAGCGGTCTCCTACGAGCAGTACTTC
TRBJ2-6	TRBV5-1	NA	NA	CASSPGSGANVLTF	TGCGCCAGCAGCCCCGGGTCTGGGGCCAACGTCCTGACTTTC
TRBJ2-3	TRBV6-5	NA	few	CASSYTGSTDTQYF	TGTGCCAGCAGTTACACAGGTAGCACAGATACGCAGTATTTT
TRBJ2-2	TRBV30	NA	NA	CAWSMAGELFF	TGTGCCTGGAGTATGGCCGGGGAGCTGTTTTTT
TRBJ1-4	TRBV6-5	TRBD1	NA	CASRSPGQAAEKLFF	TGTGCCAGCAGATCCCCCGGACAGGCGGCGGAAAAACTGTTTTTT
TRBJ2-3	TRBV11-2	TRBD2	NA	CASSLDVSGRGGYTDTQYF	TGTGCCAGCAGCTTAGATGTTAGCGGGAGGGGAGGGTACACAGATACGCAGTATTTT
TRBJ2-7	TRBV14	NA	NA	CASSQANSYEQYF	TGTGCCAGCAGCCAAGCCAACTCCTACGAGCAGTACTTC
TRBJ2-1	TRBV2	NA	NA	CASSPGLTGDQFF	TGTGCCAGCAGTCCGGGACTCACGGGGGATCAGTTCTTC
TRBJ2-5	TRBV4-1	NA	NA	CASSLLEGSAQETQYF	TGCGCCAGCAGCCTTTTGGAGGGATCCGCCCAAGAGACCCAGTACTTC
TRBJ1-1	TRBV6-5	NA	NA	CASTGYTEAFF	TGTGCCAGCACTGGATACACTGAAGCTTTCTTT
TRBJ2-3	TRBV3-1/TRBV3-2	NA	NA	CASSQERGTDTQYF	TGTGCCAGCAGCCAAGAACGTGGCACAGATACGCAGTATTTT
TRBJ1-2	TRBV28	NA	NA	CASSLAETGSYGYTF	TGTGCCAGCAGTTTAGCCGAGACAGGATCCTATGGCTACACCTTC
TRBJ2-5	TRBV6-5	NA	NA	CASSIGGTQYF	TGTGCCAGCAGCATCGGGGGGACCCAGTACTTC
TRBJ1-5	TRBV30	NA	few	CAWSVRGGQPQHF	TGTGCCTGGAGTGTACGGGGCGGTCAGCCCCAGCATTTT
TRBJ1-5	TRBV18	NA	NA	CASSPAGPSNQPQHF	TGTGCCAGCTCACCGGCCGGGCCAAGCAATCAGCCCCAGCATTTT
TRBJ1-1	TRBV11-2	NA	NA	CASSPTTGTEAFF	TGTGCCAGCAGCCCGACAACGGGGACTGAAGCTTTCTTT
TRBJ1-5	TRBV24-1	TRBD1	NA	CATSEGGQGGSNQPQHF	TGTGCCACCAGTGAGGGGGGACAGGGAGGAAGCAATCAGCCCCAGCATTTT
TRBJ1-1	TRBV21-1	NA	NA	CASSNVGPGGPRTEAFF	TGTGCCAGCAGCAATGTGGGTCCGGGGGGGCCTCGGACTGAAGCTTTCTTT
TRBJ1-4	TRBV3-1/TRBV3-2	NA	NA	CASSRGWDEKLFF	TGTGCCAGCAGCCGGGGGTGGGATGAAAAACTGTTTTTT
TRBJ2-5	TRBV7-2	NA	NA	CASSPTRPGQETQYF	TGTGCCAGCAGCCCGACTCGGCCAGGGCAAGAGACCCAGTACTTC
TRBJ2-7	TRBV7-9	NA	NA	CASSPGRFSYEQYF	TGTGCCAGCAGCCCTGGGAGGTTTTCCTACGAGCAGTACTTC
TRBJ2-1	TRBV6-2/TRBV6-3	TRBD2	NA	CASSYPGLAGYNEQFF	TGTGCCAGCAGTTACCCGGGGCTAGCGGGATACAATGAGCAGTTCTTC
TRBJ1-1	TRBV19	NA	NA	CASSILRNTEAFF	TGTGCCAGTAGTATACTGCGGAACACTGAAGCTTTCTTT
TRBJ1-5	TRBV30	NA	NA	CAWRPDEFQPQHF	TGTGCCTGGAGACCGGACGAGTTTCAGCCCCAGCATTTT
TRBJ2-2	TRBV10-3	TRBD1	NA	CAISGTGNTGELFF	TGTGCCATCAGCGGGACAGGGAACACCGGGGAGCTGTTTTTT
TRBJ2-2	TRBV25-1	TRBD1	NA	CASSERDRGLTTGELFF	TGTGCCAGCAGTGAACGAGACAGGGGGCTGACCACCGGGGAGCTGTTTTTT
TRBJ1-1	TRBV27	NA	NA	CASSLDQGYMNTEAFF	TGTGCCAGCAGTTTAGACCAGGGGTACATGAACACTGAAGCTTTCTTT
TRBJ1-1	TRBV10-2	NA	NA	CASTPIGGNTEAFF	TGCGCCAGCACCCCGATAGGTGGGAACACTGAAGCTTTCTTT
TRBJ2-3	TRBV2	NA	NA	CARTSQQLTSSTDTQYF	TGTGCCAGGACGTCACAACAGCTTACCTCTAGCACAGATACGCAGTATTTT
TRBJ1-1	TRBV29-1	NA	NA	CSAAGPNTEAFF	TGCAGCGCAGCAGGACCGAACACTGAAGCTTTCTTT
TRBJ2-1	TRBV5-8	NA	NA	CASSSSRTYEQFF	TGTGCCAGCAGCTCGTCTAGGACTTACGAGCAGTTCTTC
TRBJ1-2	TRBV6-6	TRBD1	NA	CASSRDSSNYGYTF	TGTGCCAGCAGTCGGGACAGTTCTAACTATGGCTACACCTTC
TRBJ2-3	TRBV24-1	TRBD1	NA	CATSRQGADTQYF	TGTGCCACCAGCCGACAGGGAGCAGATACGCAGTATTTT
TRBJ1-1	TRBV9	TRBD1	NA	CASSVVGTGVTEAFF	TGTGCCAGCAGCGTAGTAGGGACAGGGGTGACTGAAGCTTTCTTT
TRBJ1-1	TRBV19	TRBD1	NA	CASSPQTGFMNTEAFF	TGTGCCAGTAGTCCACAGACAGGGTTCATGAACACTGAAGCTTTCTTT
TRBJ1-2	TRBV7-9	TRBD1	NA	CASSLSRGRGTYGYTF	TGTGCCAGCAGCTTATCCAGGGGGCGAGGAACCTATGGCTACACCTTC
TRBJ1-1	TRBV27	NA	NA	CASSPRGKGVTEAFF	TGTGCCAGCAGTCCCAGGGGAAAGGGGGTCACTGAAGCTTTCTTT
TRBJ2-2	TRBV9	NA	NA	CASSVGNTGELFF	TGTGCCAGCAGCGTCGGGAACACCGGGGAGCTGTTTTTT
TRBJ1-6	TRBV20-1	TRBD1	NA	CSASRGQGHSPLHF	TGCAGTGCTAGTAGGGGACAGGGTCATTCACCCCTCCACTTT
TRBJ2-5	TRBV5-4	TRBD2	NA	CASSLRLAGGGQETQYF	TGTGCCAGCAGCTTACGCTTGGCGGGAGGAGGTCAAGAGACCCAGTACTTC
TRBJ2-5	TRBV5-1	TRBD2	NA	CASSLGASGGETQYF	TGCGCCAGCAGCTTGGGGGCTAGCGGAGGCGAGACCCAGTACTTC
TRBJ2-7	TRBV2	NA	NA	CARGDYSYEQYF	TGTGCCAGAGGCGACTACTCGTACGAGCAGTACTTC
TRBJ2-2	TRBV6-1	TRBD2	NA	CASSVGLAGLANTGELFF	TGTGCCAGCAGTGTGGGACTAGCGGGGCTGGCGAACACCGGGGAGCTGTTTTTT
TRBJ2-3	TRBV10-3	NA	NA	CAISEPGTDTQYF	TGTGCCATCAGTGAACCGGGCACAGATACGCAGTATTTT
TRBJ2-3	TRBV19	NA	NA	CASSPGRRTDTQYF	TGTGCCAGTAGTCCAGGTCGTCGCACAGATACGCAGTATTTT
TRBJ1-5	TRBV6-2/TRBV6-3	NA	NA	CASSRAISNQPQHF	TGTGCCAGCAGTCGAGCAATTAGCAATCAGCCCCAGCATTTT
TRBJ2-5	TRBV5-4	TRBD2	few	CASSSPGTSGRKETQYF	TGTGCCAGCAGCTCTCCCGGGACTAGCGGGAGGAAAGAGACCCAGTACTTC
TRBJ2-5	TRBV4-2	NA	NA	CASSQGYQETQYF	TGTGCCAGCAGCCAAGGGTACCAAGAGACCCAGTACTTC
TRBJ2-1	TRBV10-3	TRBD2	once	CAISGGLAGGEQFF	TGTGCCATCAGTGGGGGACTAGCGGGAGGTGAGCAGTTCTTC
TRBJ1-6	TRBV10-3	TRBD1	NA	CAISRNPDGTGSSPLHF	TGTGCCATCAGCCGCAACCCTGATGGGACAGGGAGTTCACCCCTCCACTTT
TRBJ1-2	TRBV18	NA	NA	CASSPPTVYGYTF	TGTGCCAGCTCACCACCTACGGTATATGGCTACACCTTC